These 18 T cell receptor beta chains came from one sample sequenced in a study of identical twins. TCRdb re-derived calls from the 5' RACE reads in MiXCR, one entry per CDR3 protein. This table has some 570,000 distinct CDR3 sequences, around 24% appearing once. This sample was also put to use in a study of yellow fever vaccine responses in identical twins.

The sample taken for sequencing was CD4+ T cells sorted from blood. These TCRs come from a woman in her late teens or twenties in good health.

This clonotype was seen ten or more times. The chain links TRBV7-8 to TRBJ2-7; unclear D gene. CDR1 and CDR2 from the germline V gene are SGHVS and FQNEAQ. The V gene lost 3 bases and the J gene lost 3 bases, with 21 bases spanning the gap. The CDR3 length is 17 residues. This CDR3 reads CASSFALTWNKGYEQYV. CDR3 DNA sequence: TGTGCCAGCAGCTTCGCCCTAACATGGAACAAGGGCTACGAGCAGTACGTC.

This clonotype was seen only once. V is TRBV4-1 and J is TRBJ2-5; 8 bases are a match to TRBD1. Germline V lookup: CDR1 MGHRA, CDR2 YSYEKL. There are 15 residues in the CDR3. V was pared by 1 base and J by 2 bases, with 3 bases of the junction left unmatched. This chain's CDR3 is CASSQAGQGQETQYF. As DNA, the CDR3 is TGCGCCAGCAGCCAAGCTGGACAGGGACAAGAGACCCAGTACTTC.

The genes are TRBV10-3 and TRBJ2-7; 9 nucleotides match TRBD1. Germline V CDR1 and CDR2: ENHRY, SYGVKD. Trimming removed 3 bases from V and 1 base from J; junction bases left unmatched: 7. The CDR3 totals 16 residues. The CDR3 loop is CAISESGTGFSYEQYF. In nucleotides, the CDR3 is TGTGCCATCAGTGAATCCGGGACAGGGTTTTCCTACGAGCAGTACTTC.

This chain joins TRBV15 and TRBJ1-5, with D uncertain. Germline CDR1 and CDR2: LNHNV and YYDKDF (reference sequence). The germline V and J ends were trimmed by 4 bases and 8 bases, with 9 bases remaining between them. The CDR3 is 12 amino acids. For the CDR3, the DNA is TGTGCCACCAGCAAACCTGGGAAGCCCCAGCATTTT. Protein sequence: CATSKPGKPQHF.

This clonotype appeared a few times. The chain is built from TRBV24-1 and TRBJ2-1, with 10 bases aligning to TRBD2. The ends lost 5 bases at V and 4 bases at J; junction bases unmatched: 16. The V gene's germline CDR1 is KGHDR and CDR2 SFDVKD. The CDR3 has 19 residues. The CDR3 here is CATSGLSSGRVGSYNEQFF. The CDR3 DNA sequence: TGTGCCACCAGTGGTCTTTCTAGCGGGAGAGTAGGGTCTTACAATGAGCAGTTCTTC.

The chain carries TRBV28 and TRBJ2-1; 10 bases align to TRBD2. The germline V gene encodes CDR1 MDHEN and CDR2 SYDVKM. Losses at the gene ends were 4 bases for V and 8 bases for J; bases not matched to a gene: 11. The CDR3 is 16 residues long. CDR3 DNA sequence: TGTGCCAGCAGTTCTCCCACTAGCGGGAAGTTCGATGAGCAGTTCTTC. Its protein product is CASSSPTSGKFDEQFF.

This chain uses TRBV2 with TRBJ2-1; 10 bases are a match to TRBD2. The CDR3 runs to 14 residues. In germline, CDR1 is SNHLY, CDR2 FYNNEI. The ends lost 5 bases at V and 9 bases at J; junction bases unmatched: 7. In DNA form, the CDR3 reads TGTGCCAGCAGTACCTCCGGGACTAGCGTTGAGCAGTTCTTC. It specifies CASSTSGTSVEQFF.

The chain recombines TRBV5-6 with TRBJ2-5; TRBD1 agrees at 8 bases. The germline gives CDR1 SGHDT, CDR2 YYEEEE. This CDR3 comprises 15 residues. The junction had 9 bases not matched to a gene; V was cut back by 3 bases and J by 5 bases. CDR3 amino acids: CASSYDRGSWETQYF. DNA of the CDR3: TGTGCCAGCAGCTATGACAGGGGTTCTTGGGAGACCCAGTACTTC.

This clonotype occurred a few times. The genes are TRBV6-1 and TRBJ2-5; 7 bases are a match to TRBD1. The CDR3 runs to 13 residues. Looked up from germline, CDR1 is MNHNS and CDR2 is SASEGT. The J segment lost 9 bases and the V segment lost 2 bases, leaving 6 bases of the junction unmatched. The CDR3 DNA reads TGTGCCAGCAGTGAAATCAGGGGGATGGCCCAGTACTTC. This translates into CASSEIRGMAQYF.

This clonotype showed up many times. This rearrangement joins TRBV28 to TRBJ1-1; 7 bases match TRBD1. This CDR3 spans 14 amino acids. Germline lookup yields CDR1 MDHEN and CDR2 SYDVKM. The J segment lost 0 bases and the V segment lost 6 bases, leaving 4 bases of the junction unmatched. Here the CDR3 DNA reads TGTGCCAGCAGGTTAGGACAGGTGAACACTGAAGCTTTCTTT. Translation: CASRLGQVNTEAFF.

The chain links TRBV2 to TRBJ2-1; 9 positions agree with TRBD1. CDR1 and CDR2 from the germline V gene are SNHLY and FYNNEI. The J segment lost 5 bases and the V segment lost 5 bases, leaving 4 bases of the junction unmatched. The CDR3 covers 14 residues. CDR3 DNA sequence: TGTGCCAGCAGTCGGGACAGGGCAAACAATGAGCAGTTCTTC. Protein: CASSRDRANNEQFF.

J is TRBJ1-4 and V is TRBV20-1; maybe TRBD1 (6 bases). The CDR3 is made up of 14 amino acids. CDR1 and CDR2 from the germline V gene are DFQATT and SNEGSKA (reference sequence). Trimming pared 1 base from V and 8 bases from J, leaving 14 bases between. CDR3 DNA sequence: TGCAGTGCTAGAGTGGCAGGGACATGGGAAAAACTGTTTTTT. Translation gives CSARVAGTWEKLFF.

This sequence joins TRBV5-6 and TRBJ1-2, with no clear D. V was cut by 4 bases and J by 7 bases, with 14 bases left in between. The CDR3 has 13 amino acids. The germline V gene encodes CDR1 SGHDT and CDR2 YYEEEE. CDR3 nucleotide sequence: TGTGCCAGCAGCCTAACGGGAGATCGTGGCTACACCTTC. Its translation is CASSLTGDRGYTF.

This clonotype was recorded at least ten times. The gene calls are TRBV5-1 and TRBJ1-2; TRBD1 agrees at 8 bases. The ends lost 0 bases at V and 2 bases at J; junction bases unmatched: 0. CDR3 size: 14 residues. The germline V gene has CDR1 SGHRS and CDR2 YFSETQ. As DNA, the CDR3 is TGCGCCAGCAGCTTGGGACAGGGGAACTATGGCTACACCTTC. Translation gives CASSLGQGNYGYTF.

The rearrangement uses TRBV7-8 and TRBJ2-7; D may be TRBD2 (6 bases). CDR1 and CDR2 (germline): SGHVS, FQNEAQ. The CDR3 is 11 amino acids. V lost 7 bases, J lost 4 bases, and 8 bases lay in between. The CDR3 sequence is CASTGGYEQYF. In nucleotides, the CDR3 is TGTGCCAGCACCGGAGGGTACGAGCAGTACTTC.

The chain carries TRBV25-1 and TRBJ2-3; 8 bases are a match to TRBD2. Trimming took 2 bases from V and 4 from J; bases not matched to a gene: 5. The CDR3 totals 15 residues. Germline values: CDR1 MGHDK, CDR2 SYGVNS. The CDR3 sequence: CASSERAGGPDTQYF. The DNA for the CDR3 is TGTGCCAGCAGTGAACGGGCGGGAGGTCCAGATACGCAGTATTTT.

The chain has TRBV12-3 or TRBV12-4 and TRBJ2-1; a possible D gene is TRBD2 (5 bases). Trimming cost V 3 bases and J 12 bases, with 15 bases left between them. The CDR3 spans 13 residues. The CDR3 nucleotides are TGTGCCAGCAGTTTCAAGGGAGTGTCCGTGCAGTTCTTC. As protein: CASSFKGVSVQFF.

This clonotype has more than one count but fewer than ten. The chain combines TRBV18 with TRBJ2-5; D not resolved. This CDR3 spans 14 amino acids. CDR1 is KGHSH, CDR2 LQKENI, per germline. The ends were cut back, 4 bases at V and 7 bases at J, with 16 bases in the middle. CDR3 in amino acids: CASSLKEQFVTQYF. CDR3 DNA: TGTGCCAGCTCACTAAAGGAACAGTTTGTGACCCAGTACTTC.